This T cell receptor (beta chain) comes out of a study of cytomegalovirus exposure and HLA in healthy donors. The CDR3 extends over 15 amino acids. CDR1 is SGHTA and CDR2 is FQGTGA in the germline V gene. The V end lost 5 bases, the J end lost 0 bases, and 11 bases lay between the germline ends. Assay: immunoSEQ multiplex PCR; the TCRdb copy retains only in-frame clones and omits some. The sample contains over 150,000 clones, around 96% of which appear only once. The chain links TRBV7-3 to TRBJ1-5; D may be TRBD1 (6 bases). What was sequenced was PBMCs. The sequence derives from a woman between 18 and 30 years old in good health and CMV-seronegative. The CDR3 sequence: CASSGQTNSNQPQHF. The CDR3 region has the DNA TGTGCCAGCAGCGGACAGACTAATAGCAATCAGCCCCAGCATTTT. The whole variable domain, remainder taken from reference TRBV7-3 and TRBJ1-5, is GAGVSQTPSNKVTEKGKYVELRCDPISGHTALYWYRQSLGQGPEFLIYFQGTGAADDSGLPNDRFFAVRPEGSVSTLKIQRTERGDSAVYLCASSGQTNSNQPQHFGDGTRLSIL.